This paragraph covers one T cell receptor beta chain sequence. What it recognizes is unknown. The data were obtained in a study of shared clonotypes between healthy human individuals. Study-wide findings and caveats: Only blood was sampled, and tissue TCR repertoires likely differ from blood ones. Sharing across a few donors was seen in around 5% of naive CD4 clonotypes.

V was cut by 0 bases and J by 4 bases, with 17 bases left in between. Germline V gene sequence: CDR1 SGDLS, CDR2 YYNGEE. The CDR3 has 17 amino acids. Produced via immunoSEQ multiplex PCR; TCRdb's table is partial and in-frame only. The sample consists of over a million clones, 78% of them appearing once. All donors were Caucasian adults living in Nashville, Tennessee. Source material: memory CD4+ T cells from PBMCs. The subset: CD45RA-negative fraction. The chain couples TRBV9 to TRBJ1-5; D uncertain. The receptor's source is a man in his late teens or twenties in good health. Some clones in this sample may be carry-over from other donors' samples. CDR3: CASSVGMGLDLNQPQHF. CDR3 in DNA: TGTGCCAGCAGCGTAGGTATGGGCCTGGATTTAAATCAGCCCCAGCATTTT. The full variable domain, in which reference TRBV9 and TRBJ1-5 provide the parts outside the CDR3, is DSGVTQTPKHLITATGQRVTLRCSPRSGDLSVYWYQQSLDQGLQFLIQYYNGEERAKGNILERFSAQQFPDLHSELNLSSLELGDSALYFCASSVGMGLDLNQPQHFGDGTRLSIL.